The rows below give T cell receptor beta chains drawn from one sample of a study of blood T cells in healthy people across ages. TCRdb ran MiXCR on the 5' RACE reads and lists one entry per CDR3 protein. The sample records approximately 810,000 distinct CDR3 sequences, less than 35% being singletons. What was sequenced was blood. All receptors come from a woman of 80 years or more in good health. Both conserved end residues are part of each CDR3. The D gene is left open where the match is weak. The size of a clone is reported for some rows only, either as once, few or many, or as a class for expanded clones.

size | J | D | V | DNA | CDR3
few | TRBJ1-4 | . | TRBV5-6 | TGTGCCAGCAGCACAGCCGAAAAACTGTTTTTT | CASSTAEKLFF
many | TRBJ2-3 | . | TRBV20-1 | TGCAGTGCTAGAAGGACTGGCTCCCTCTCCCCAGATACGCAGTATTTT | CSARRTGSLSPDTQYF
. | TRBJ2-1 | . | TRBV29-1 | TGCAGCGTTGGGGCAGAGAGCTCCTACAATGAGCAGTTCTTC | CSVGAESSYNEQFF
. | TRBJ1-6 | . | TRBV20-1 | TGCAGTGCTAGCATCGGGGTAGAGTCACCCCCCCACTTT | CSASIGVESPPHF
. | TRBJ2-7 | TRBD2 | TRBV6-1 | TGTGCCAGTCGGACTAGCGAGACCTACGAGCAGTACTTC | CASRTSETYEQYF
many | TRBJ2-5 | . | TRBV6-5 | TGTGCCAGCAGTTACTCGCCGTACCAAGAGACCCAGTACTTC | CASSYSPYQETQYF
. | TRBJ2-7 | TRBD2 | TRBV7-8 | TGTGCCAGCAGCTTAAGTCGAGCGGGAGCGTCCTACGAGCAGTACTTC | CASSLSRAGASYEQYF
once | TRBJ1-5 | . | TRBV30 | TGTGCCTGGAGTCACGCGTTTAATCAGCCCCAGCATTTT | CAWSHAFNQPQHF
many | TRBJ2-5 | . | TRBV11-2 | TGTGCCAGCAGCTTGTGGCCCCAAGAGACCCAGTACTTC | CASSLWPQETQYF
many | TRBJ2-7 | . | TRBV30 | TGTGCCTGGAGTCCTATGTTTAGGACCTACGAGCAGTACTTC | CAWSPMFRTYEQYF
. | TRBJ2-2 | TRBD1 | TRBV20-1 | TGCAGTGCTAGACCCGGGACAGGGATGACCGGGGAGCTGTTTTTT | CSARPGTGMTGELFF
many | TRBJ2-6 | . | TRBV12-3/TRBV12-4 | TGTGCCAGCAGTTCAGGAATTAACTCTGGGGCCAACGTCCTGACTTTC | CASSSGINSGANVLTF
many | TRBJ2-1 | TRBD2 | TRBV28 | TGTGCCAGCGTGGGACTAGCGGGGTACAATGAGCAGTTCTTC | CASVGLAGYNEQFF
few | TRBJ2-3 | TRBD1 | TRBV6-1 | TGTGCCAGCACCCTTGGGACAGGGGGCTCAGATACGCAGTATTTT | CASTLGTGGSDTQYF
many | TRBJ2-1 | TRBD1 | TRBV6-2/TRBV6-3 | TGTGCCATCTCATTTAGTAAGAAAGGGGGCAATTACAATGAGCAGTTCTTC | CAISFSKKGGNYNEQFF
. | TRBJ2-1 | . | TRBV4-2 | TGTGCCAGCAGCCAAGATCGGATCAGCGTCAATGAGCAGTTCTTC | CASSQDRISVNEQFF
few | TRBJ2-4 | TRBD2 | TRBV15 | TGTGCCACCAGCAGGGCTAAAGCGGGAGGGCCTTCCAAAAACATTCAGTACTTC | CATSRAKAGGPSKNIQYF
few | TRBJ1-1 | . | TRBV18 | TGTGCCAGCTCACCAGGGTCGGAAAACACTGAAGCTTTCTTT | CASSPGSENTEAFF
. | TRBJ2-3 | . | TRBV20-1 | TGCAGTGCTAGGAATCCAGAAGATTTGGGCGTACAAGATACGCAGTATTTT | CSARNPEDLGVQDTQYF
many | TRBJ2-1 | . | TRBV7-2 | TGTGCCAGCAGCTTAAGCCATCCAAATCTACCTAATGAGCAGTTCTTC | CASSLSHPNLPNEQFF
. | TRBJ1-5 | . | TRBV30 | TGTGCCTGGTCCCTCATGAGCAATCAGCCCCAGCATTTT | CAWSLMSNQPQHF
. | TRBJ1-4 | TRBD1 | TRBV7-7 | TGTGCTAGCAGCCCCCAGGACAGGGCGATTATTAATGAAAAACTGTTTTTT | CASSPQDRAIINEKLFF
. | TRBJ2-2 | TRBD1 | TRBV6-2/TRBV6-3 | TGTGCCAGCAGGGGACAGGGGAACACCGGGGGGCTGTTTTTT | CASRGQGNTGGLFF